Here is one TCR beta chain with its context. Original processing notes: Reference gene primer amplification in the assay estimated nucleated cell counts. Using immunoSEQ multiplex PCR, the repertoire was profiled, and TCRdb retains in-frame clones only, with some absent. For V, J and clone size, that table is used; D and trimming come from the DNA. The profile covers 120,000 to 150,000 clones, with about four fifths appearing a single time and 4.5% to 5.5% taken by the ten largest. These data are taken from a study of blood T cell repertoires in COVID-19. Whole-study context: Samples of COVID-19 (acute and convalescent) were obtained from the United States, Italy and Spain. Sources were T cells, B-cell-depleted T cells, or PBMCs; the material itself was cDNA or gDNA.

Germline assignment: CDR1 MDHEN and CDR2 SYDVKM. The CDR3 has 13 amino acids. V dropped 6 bases and J dropped 4; count of bases not matched to a gene: 4. This receptor was taken from a human donor in a cohort sampled during active COVID-19. The chain carries TRBV28 and TRBJ1-2; TRBD1 matches at 8 bases. The source material was peripheral blood. Here the CDR3 DNA reads TGTGCCAGCAGGACAGGGGTAGTCTATGGCTACACCTTC. Translation: CASRTGVVYGYTF.